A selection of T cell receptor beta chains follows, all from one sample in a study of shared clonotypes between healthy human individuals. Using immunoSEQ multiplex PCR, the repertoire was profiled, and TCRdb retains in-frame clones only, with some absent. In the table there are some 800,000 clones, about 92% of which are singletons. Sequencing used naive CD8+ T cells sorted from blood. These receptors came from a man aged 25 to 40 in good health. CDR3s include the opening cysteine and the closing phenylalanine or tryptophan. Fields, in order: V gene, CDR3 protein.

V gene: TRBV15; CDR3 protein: CATSRQRDSFYEQYF
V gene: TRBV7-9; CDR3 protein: CASSTDSAVSTEAFF
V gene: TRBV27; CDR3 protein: CASSYMSSYEQYF
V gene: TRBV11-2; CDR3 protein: CASSLFPRRNTGELFF
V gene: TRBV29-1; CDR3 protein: CSVILAGGLNEQFF
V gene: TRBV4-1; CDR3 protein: CASSLSPGLALGELFF
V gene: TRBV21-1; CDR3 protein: CASSKELGQGGWETQYF
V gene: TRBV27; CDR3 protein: CASTPLVGSSNEQFF
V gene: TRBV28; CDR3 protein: CASSFKTSGFPNEQFF
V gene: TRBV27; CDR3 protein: CASSYRTGPADTQYF
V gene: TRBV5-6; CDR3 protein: CASSLAAQRANTEAFF
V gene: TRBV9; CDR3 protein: CASSVGETTRGETQYF
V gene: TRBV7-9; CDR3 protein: CASSSNGAQETQYF
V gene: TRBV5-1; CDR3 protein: CASSLRSLAESYEQYF
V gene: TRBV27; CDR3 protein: CASSPLGTAYEQYF
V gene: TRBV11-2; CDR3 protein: CASRRTGAEWTSGEQYF
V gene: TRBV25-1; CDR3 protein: CASSSTNEQYF
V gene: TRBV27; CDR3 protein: CASSLSPAGGNGYTF
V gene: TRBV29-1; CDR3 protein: CSAREASSYEQYF
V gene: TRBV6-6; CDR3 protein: CASSYLTTGLYEQYF
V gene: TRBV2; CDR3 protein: CAVRTGIDNEQFF
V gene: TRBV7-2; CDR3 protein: CASSLGVVQETQYF
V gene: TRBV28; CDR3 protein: CASSLTPNTGELFF
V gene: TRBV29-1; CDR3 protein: CSVEWGAYTF
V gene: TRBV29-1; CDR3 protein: CSVPGDDTGELFF
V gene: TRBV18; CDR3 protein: CASSPLAGGYNEQFF
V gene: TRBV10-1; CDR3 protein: CASTTPGRLCYEQYF
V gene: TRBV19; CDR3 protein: CASSTDRGFVQPQHF
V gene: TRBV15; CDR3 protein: CATSLPGTGRANEQFF
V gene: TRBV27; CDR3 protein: CASSFNGLAENNEQFF